This T cell receptor (beta chain) was retrieved from a study of T-cell memory formation after mild COVID-19. TCRdb fed the 5' RACE reads into MiXCR, producing one record per CDR3 protein. The data show 470,000 or so distinct CDR3 sequences, about 18% seen once. Germline V gene sequence: CDR1 MNHEY, CDR2 SVGAGI. The CDR3 covers 13 residues. V was cut by 8 bases and J by 0 bases, with 11 bases left in between. The rearrangement links TRBV6-5 to TRBJ2-7; unclear D gene. Sequences were obtained from PBMCs or a T cell subset sorted from them (not recorded which). This clonotype was obtained from an adult woman who had mild COVID-19 (a few samples of this study predate the infection). Cell type and time point are not known. CDR3 DNA sequence: TGTGCCAGCTCGATAGACCCCTCCTACGAGCAGTACTTC. It is translated as CASSIDPSYEQYF.